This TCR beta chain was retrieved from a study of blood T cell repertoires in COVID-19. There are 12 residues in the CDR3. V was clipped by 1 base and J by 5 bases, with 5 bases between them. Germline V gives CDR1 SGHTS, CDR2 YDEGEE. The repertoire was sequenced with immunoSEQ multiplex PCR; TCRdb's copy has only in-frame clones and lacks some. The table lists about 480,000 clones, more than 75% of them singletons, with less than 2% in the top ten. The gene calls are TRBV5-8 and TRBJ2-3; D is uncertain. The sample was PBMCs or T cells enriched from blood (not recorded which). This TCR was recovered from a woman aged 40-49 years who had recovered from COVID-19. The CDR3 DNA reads TGTGCCAGCAGCTTGAGGAGAGATACGCAGTATTTT. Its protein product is CASSLRRDTQYF.